These 22 T cell receptor beta chains share one sample of origin, sequenced in a study of cytomegalovirus exposure and HLA in healthy donors. The PCR made use of 60 Vbeta and 13 Jbeta primers. Method: immunoSEQ multiplex PCR; TCRdb's copy keeps in-frame clones and lacks some. The repertoire holds over 150,000 clones, with approximately 80% as singletons. The sequenced sample was PBMCs. The receptors were sampled from a young man in good health and CMV-seropositive.

The J gene is TRBJ1-1, the V gene TRBV30, with D perhaps matching TRBD1 (6 bases). From germline, CDR1 is GTSNPN and CDR2 SVGIG (reference sequence). With 0 bases removed from V and 3 bases from J, the gap between germline ends came to 8 bases. The CDR3 runs 13 residues. As DNA, the CDR3 is TGTGCCTGGAGTGTAGCAGGGGACACTGAAGCTTTCTTT. This codes for CAWSVAGDTEAFF.

The chain links TRBV15 to TRBJ2-7; the match to TRBD1 covers 11 bases. The trim removed 3 bases at V and 2 bases at J, leaving 6 bases unmatched. CDR1 and CDR2 from the germline V gene are LNHNV and YYDKDF (reference sequence). This CDR3 region has 16 residues. The DNA of the CDR3 is TGTGCCACCAGCAGGGAATCGGGACAGGGGGCCTACGAGCAGTACTTC. Its translation: CATSRESGQGAYEQYF.

The chain has TRBV14 and TRBJ2-5; no clear D. The CDR3 contains 14 residues. In germline, CDR1 is SGHDN, CDR2 FVKESK. Trimming cost V 3 bases and J 2 bases, with 10 bases left between them. The CDR3 sequence: CASSQPRIQETQYF. In nucleotides, the CDR3 is TGTGCCAGCAGCCAGCCGAGGATTCAAGAGACCCAGTACTTC.

The V gene is TRBV4-1, the J gene TRBJ1-2; tentatively, D is TRBD1 (5 bases). Germline lookup yields CDR1 MGHRA and CDR2 YSYEKL. The CDR3 is 15 residues long. The V and J ends lost 0 bases and 6 bases respectively, with 14 bases between them. CDR3 DNA sequence: TGCGCCAGCAGCCAAGAGGAGAGGTCAGGGAATGGCTACACCTTC. Protein product: CASSQEERSGNGYTF.

V and J are TRBV2 and TRBJ2-3; TRBD2 aligns across 9 bases. The CDR3 is 16 amino acids. Losses at the gene ends were 7 bases for V and 5 bases for J; bases not matched to a gene: 13. Germline CDR1 SNHLY, CDR2 FYNNEI. The CDR3 sequence: CASNGGRGRAEDTQYF. DNA of the CDR3: TGTGCCAGCAACGGCGGTCGCGGGAGGGCCGAAGATACGCAGTATTTT.

The V gene is TRBV6-6, the J gene TRBJ1-2; 10 bases line up with TRBD1. V shed 5 bases, J shed 11 bases, and the junction held 2 bases outside the gene matches. The CDR3 loop spans 11 amino acids. CDR1 is MNHNY and CDR2 is SVGAGI in the germline V gene (reference sequence). The CDR3 region has the DNA TGTGCCAGCAGTAAGGGACAGGGGTACACCTTC. Protein: CASSKGQGYTF.

This chain joins TRBV9 and TRBJ2-2, with 9 bases that match TRBD1. After removal of 4 bases from V and 6 bases from J, the junction contained 4 bases not matched to a gene. CDR1 is SGDLS, CDR2 YYNGEE, per germline. The CDR3 totals 14 residues. CDR3: CASSPDRGAGELFF. CDR3 bases: TGTGCCAGCAGCCCGGACAGGGGTGCCGGGGAGCTGTTTTTT.

This clone occurred once. This chain joins TRBV4-2 and TRBJ1-5; 9 nucleotides agree with TRBD1. This CDR3 has 15 amino acids. Germline CDR1 reads LGHNA; CDR2 reads YNFKEQ. J gave up 5 bases and V 4 bases, and 6 bases lay outside the gene matches. The CDR3 region has the DNA TGTGCCAGCAGCCCGAGGTACAGGGGGCATCAGCCCCAGCATTTT. Amino acids: CASSPRYRGHQPQHF.

This sequence joins TRBV4-1 and TRBJ2-3, with 14 bases fitting TRBD2. The CDR3 runs 18 residues. CDR1 and CDR2 from the germline V gene are MGHRA and YSYEKL. Losses at the gene ends were 1 base for V and 3 bases for J; bases not matched to a gene: 6. The CDR3 spells CASSQGLAGGPGTDTQYF. CDR3 sequence (DNA): TGCGCCAGCAGCCAAGGACTAGCGGGAGGGCCAGGGACAGATACGCAGTATTTT.

CDR3 nucleotides: TGTGCCAGCAGCGCCGGACTAGCGGGGTCAGATACGCAGTATTTT. Translated, it gives CASSAGLAGSDTQYF. The V call is TRBV9, the J call TRBJ2-3; 12 nucleotides match TRBD2. Germline loops: CDR1 SGDLS, CDR2 YYNGEE. The CDR3 loop spans 15 amino acids. Trimming cost V 3 bases and J 4 bases; bases outside gene matches: 3.

This chain connects TRBV5-1 to TRBJ2-2, with 9 bases lining up with TRBD1. V trimming: 2 bases; J trimming: 8 bases; junction bases outside the gene matches: 13. Germline CDR1 reads SGHRS; CDR2 reads YFSETQ. The CDR3 loop spans 17 amino acids. This chain's CDR3 is CASSLIDRGSPSGELFF. In DNA, the CDR3 is TGCGCCAGCAGCTTAATTGACAGGGGGTCCCCCTCTGGGGAGCTGTTTTTT.

The V call is TRBV5-4, the J call TRBJ2-3; 10 bases map to TRBD1. Trimming at V came to 4 bases and at J to 4 bases, leaving 9 bases not matched to a gene. CDR1 SGHNT and CDR2 YYREEE come from the germline V gene (reference sequence). The CDR3 has 16 amino acids. CDR3 coding DNA: TGTGCCAGCAGCACATCCGGGACAGGGGCCCCAGATACGCAGTATTTT. This encodes CASSTSGTGAPDTQYF.

The chain employs TRBV6-6 and TRBJ2-1, with TRBD2 as a possible D gene (6 bases). V shed 2 bases and J shed 8 bases, with 16 bases lying between them. Germline CDR1 reads MNHNY; CDR2 reads SVGAGI (reference sequence). CDR3 length equals 15 residues. CDR3 sequence: CASSYRGSPNYEQFF. The CDR3 coding sequence is TGTGCCAGCAGTTACCGGGGGTCTCCGAACTATGAGCAGTTCTTC.

As to this clone: Given a much more abundant clone one base away, this may be a read error. V is TRBV7-2 and J is TRBJ2-3, with D tentatively TRBD2 (5 bases). CDR3 length: 14 residues. Germline V gives CDR1 SGHTA, CDR2 FQGNSA. The V and J ends lost 2 bases and 0 bases respectively, with 6 bases between them. Here the CDR3 reads CASSLWTSTDTQYF. The CDR3 DNA sequence: TGTGCCAGCAGCTTATGGACTAGCACAGATACGCAGTATTTT.

The chain couples TRBV28 to TRBJ2-5; TRBD1 might be the D (5 bases). CDR1 and CDR2 (germline): MDHEN, SYDVKM. V gave up 2 bases and J gave up 4 bases, with 11 bases separating them. The CDR3 is 14 residues long. This CDR3 is CASSLPGLGETQYF. The CDR3 DNA is TGTGCCAGCAGTTTACCAGGGTTGGGAGAGACCCAGTACTTC.

The chain uses TRBV5-1 and TRBJ1-1; TRBD1 matches at 7 bases. The CDR3 length is 15 residues. With 1 base clipped from V and 3 bases from J, the junction kept 6 bases outside the gene matches. The germline gives CDR1 SGHRS, CDR2 YFSETQ. CDR3 sequence (DNA): TGCGCCAGCAGCTTGAGTAGGGGGCGATACACTGAAGCTTTCTTT. Its translation is CASSLSRGRYTEAFF. Using reference TRBV5-1 and TRBJ1-1 for the parts outside the CDR3, the full variable domain is KAGVTQTPRYLIKTRGQQVTLSCSPISGHRSVSWYQQTPGQGLQFLFEYFSETQRNKGNFPGRFSGRQFSNSRSEMNVSTLELGDSALYLCASSLSRGRYTEAFFGQGTRLTVV.

The chain employs TRBV25-1 and TRBJ2-1; maybe TRBD2 (5 bases). The V end lost 10 bases, the J end lost 7 bases, and 20 bases lay between the germline ends. CDR1 MGHDK and CDR2 SYGVNS come from the germline V gene. The CDR3 loop spans 14 amino acids. The CDR3 DNA reads TGTGCCACCGGCGGTTTGGGAGAAGCGAATGAGCAGTTCTTC. As protein: CATGGLGEANEQFF. The full variable domain, rest sourced from reference TRBV25-1 and TRBJ2-1, is EADIYQTPRYLVIGTGKKITLECSQTMGHDKMYWYQQDPGMELHLIHYSYGVNSTEKGDLSSESTVSRIRTEHFPLTLESARPSHTSQYLCATGGLGEANEQFFGPGTRLTVL.

CDR3 in amino acids: CASSPGQGRAGNTIYF. The CDR3 DNA reads TGTGCCAGCAGCCCAGGACAGGGGAGGGCTGGAAACACCATATATTTT. The rearrangement uses TRBV7-2 and TRBJ1-3; 9 nucleotides align to TRBD1. Trimming took 5 bases from V and 2 from J; bases not matched to a gene: 7. Looked up from germline, CDR1 is SGHTA and CDR2 is FQGNSA. The CDR3 is made up of 16 amino acids.

This chain joins TRBV7-9 and TRBJ1-4; D unresolved. The CDR3 totals 14 residues. Germline-derived CDR1 and CDR2 are SEHNR and FQNEAQ (reference sequence). With 1 base removed from V and 8 bases from J, the gap between germline ends came to 11 bases. The CDR3 loop is CASSLVRGPEKLFF. DNA for the CDR3: TGTGCCAGCAGCTTAGTGCGGGGTCCGGAAAAACTGTTTTTT.

The CDR3 loop is CASSSRGRDYEQYF. CDR3 nucleotides: TGTGCCAGCAGTTCGCGAGGGCGAGACTACGAGCAGTACTTC. The chain carries TRBV28 and TRBJ2-7; the D gene is possibly TRBD2 (5 bases). The germline V gene has CDR1 MDHEN and CDR2 SYDVKM. There are 14 residues in the CDR3. V was trimmed by 4 bases and J by 3 bases, leaving 13 bases between them. The complete variable domain, with remaining parts taken from reference TRBV28 and TRBJ2-7, reads DVKVTQSSRYLVKRTGEKVFLECVQDMDHENMFWYRQDPGLGLRLIYFSYDVKMKEKGDIPEGYSVSREKKERFSLILESASTNQTSMYLCASSSRGRDYEQYFGPGTRLTVT.

This clone turned up a few times. The V gene is TRBV5-1, the J gene TRBJ1-3; 8 nucleotides match TRBD1. This CDR3 is built from 16 residues. V was clipped by 4 bases and J by 6 bases; unmatched bases: 12. Germline lookup yields CDR1 SGHRS and CDR2 YFSETQ. CDR3 bases: TGCGCCAGCAGCGCGGAAGGACAGGGTGTTTCAAACACCATATATTTT. It encodes CASSAEGQGVSNTIYF.

This clone was counted once. The chain is built from TRBV10-3 and TRBJ2-3; 9 positions match TRBD2. This CDR3 is 13 amino acids long. The ends lost 4 bases at V and 5 bases at J; junction bases unmatched: 1. Germline CDR1 reads ENHRY; CDR2 reads SYGVKD. DNA for the CDR3: TGTGCCATCAGTGTTAGCGGGGGAGATACGCAGTATTTT. Its protein is CAISVSGGDTQYF.